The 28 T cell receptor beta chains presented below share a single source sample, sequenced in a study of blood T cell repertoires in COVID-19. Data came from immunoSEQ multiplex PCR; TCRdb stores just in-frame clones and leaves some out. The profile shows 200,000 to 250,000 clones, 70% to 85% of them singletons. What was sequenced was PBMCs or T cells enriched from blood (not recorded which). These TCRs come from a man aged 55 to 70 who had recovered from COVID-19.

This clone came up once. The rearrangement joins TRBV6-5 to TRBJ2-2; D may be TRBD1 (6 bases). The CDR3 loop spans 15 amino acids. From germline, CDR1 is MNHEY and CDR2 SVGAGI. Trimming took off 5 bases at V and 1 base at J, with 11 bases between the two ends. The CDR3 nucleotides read TGTGCCAGCAGTAGTAGGGGACAGAACACCGGGGAGCTGTTTTTT. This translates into CASSSRGQNTGELFF.

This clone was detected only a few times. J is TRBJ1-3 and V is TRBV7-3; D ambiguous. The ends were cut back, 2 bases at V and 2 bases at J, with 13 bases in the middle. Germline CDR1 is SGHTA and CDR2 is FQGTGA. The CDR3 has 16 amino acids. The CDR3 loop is CASSLGPGDAGNTIYF. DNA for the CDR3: TGTGCCAGCAGCTTAGGGCCGGGAGACGCTGGAAACACCATATATTTT.

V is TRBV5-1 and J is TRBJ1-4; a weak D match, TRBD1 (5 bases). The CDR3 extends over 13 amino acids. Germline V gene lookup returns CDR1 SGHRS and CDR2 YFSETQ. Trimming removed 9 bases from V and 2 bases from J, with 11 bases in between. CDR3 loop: CATRGGTNEKLFF. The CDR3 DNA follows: TGCGCCACCCGGGGGGGGACTAATGAAAAACTGTTTTTT.

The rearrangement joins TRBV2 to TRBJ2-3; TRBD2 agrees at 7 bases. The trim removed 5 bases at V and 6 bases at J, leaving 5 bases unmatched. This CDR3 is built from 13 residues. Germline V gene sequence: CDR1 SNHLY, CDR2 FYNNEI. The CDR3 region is CASSKLLADTQYF. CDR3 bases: TGTGCCAGCAGTAAGCTACTAGCGGATACGCAGTATTTT.

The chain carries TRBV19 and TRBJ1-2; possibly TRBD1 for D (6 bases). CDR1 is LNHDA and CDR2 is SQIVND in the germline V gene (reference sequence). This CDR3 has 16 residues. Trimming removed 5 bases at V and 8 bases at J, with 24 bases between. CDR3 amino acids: CASSPRAGATLSGYTF. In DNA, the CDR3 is TGTGCCAGTAGTCCCCGGGCAGGGGCTACTCTTTCCGGCTACACCTTC. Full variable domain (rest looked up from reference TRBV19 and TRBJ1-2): DGGITQSPKYLFRKEGQNVTLSCEQNLNHDAMYWYRQDPGQGLRLIYYSQIVNDFQKGDIAEGYSVSREKKESFPLTVTSAQKNPTAFYLCASSPRAGATLSGYTFGSGTRLTVV.

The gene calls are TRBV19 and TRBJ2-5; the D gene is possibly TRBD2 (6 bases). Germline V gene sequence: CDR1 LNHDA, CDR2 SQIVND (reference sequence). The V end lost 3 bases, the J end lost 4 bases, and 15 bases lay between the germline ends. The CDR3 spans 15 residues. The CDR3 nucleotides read TGTGCCAGTAGTATTCCGGGACTCGATCTAGAGACCCAGTACTTC. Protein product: CASSIPGLDLETQYF.

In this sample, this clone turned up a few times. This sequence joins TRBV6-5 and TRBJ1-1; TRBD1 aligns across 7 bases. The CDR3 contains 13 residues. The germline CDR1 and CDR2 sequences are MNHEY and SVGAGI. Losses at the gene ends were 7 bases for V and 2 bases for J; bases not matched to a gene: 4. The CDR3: CASNRDSNTEAFF. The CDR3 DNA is TGTGCCAGCAATCGGGACAGTAACACTGAAGCTTTCTTT.

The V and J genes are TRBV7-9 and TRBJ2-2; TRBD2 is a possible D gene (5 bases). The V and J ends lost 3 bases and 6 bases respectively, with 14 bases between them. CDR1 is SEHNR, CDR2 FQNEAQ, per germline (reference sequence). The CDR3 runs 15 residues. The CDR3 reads CASSFGILRAGELFF. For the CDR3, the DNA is TGTGCCAGCAGCTTCGGGATTCTAAGGGCCGGGGAGCTGTTTTTT.

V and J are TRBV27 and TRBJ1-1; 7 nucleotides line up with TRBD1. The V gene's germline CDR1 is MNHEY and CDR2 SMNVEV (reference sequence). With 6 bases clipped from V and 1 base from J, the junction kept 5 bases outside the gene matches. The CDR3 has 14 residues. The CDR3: CASRTQGRNTEAFF. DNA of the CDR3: TGTGCCAGCAGGACACAGGGGAGGAACACTGAAGCTTTCTTT.

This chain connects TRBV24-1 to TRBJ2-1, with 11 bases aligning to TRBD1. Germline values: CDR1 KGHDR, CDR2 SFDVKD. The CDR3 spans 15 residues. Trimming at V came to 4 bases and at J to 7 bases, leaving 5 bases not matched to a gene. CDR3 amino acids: CATSDRDRGSNEQFF. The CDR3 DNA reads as TGTGCCACCAGTGACCGGGACAGGGGGTCGAATGAGCAGTTCTTC.

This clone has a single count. This CDR3 is CASRRGDRANNEQFF. The CDR3 region has the DNA TGTGCCAGCAGGAGGGGGGACAGGGCGAACAATGAGCAGTTCTTC. This chain joins TRBV6-5 and TRBJ2-1, with 9 bases identical to TRBD1. The germline gives CDR1 MNHEY, CDR2 SVGAGI. Germline trimming cut 6 bases from V and 5 bases from J; bases unmatched to any gene: 8. The CDR3 loop spans 15 amino acids.

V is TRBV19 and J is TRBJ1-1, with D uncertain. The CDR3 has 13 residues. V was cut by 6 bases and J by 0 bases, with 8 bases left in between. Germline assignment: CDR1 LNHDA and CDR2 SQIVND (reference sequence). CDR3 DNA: TGTGCCAGTAGCCCCATTCTGAACACTGAAGCTTTCTTT. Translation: CASSPILNTEAFF. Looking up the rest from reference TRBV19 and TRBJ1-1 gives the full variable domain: DGGITQSPKYLFRKEGQNVTLSCEQNLNHDAMYWYRQDPGQGLRLIYYSQIVNDFQKGDIAEGYSVSREKKESFPLTVTSAQKNPTAFYLCASSPILNTEAFFGQGTRLTVV.

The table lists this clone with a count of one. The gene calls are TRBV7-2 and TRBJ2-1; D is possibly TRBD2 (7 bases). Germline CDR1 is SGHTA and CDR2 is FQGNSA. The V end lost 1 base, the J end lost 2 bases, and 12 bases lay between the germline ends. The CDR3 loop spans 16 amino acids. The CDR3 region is CASSLVGGGPYNEQFF. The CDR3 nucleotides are TGTGCCAGCAGCTTAGTTGGGGGGGGCCCCTACAATGAGCAGTTCTTC.

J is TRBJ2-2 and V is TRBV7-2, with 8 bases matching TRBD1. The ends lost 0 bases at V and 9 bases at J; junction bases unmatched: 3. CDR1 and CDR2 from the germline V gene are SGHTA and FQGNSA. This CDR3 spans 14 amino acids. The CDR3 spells CASSLAGQVWELFF. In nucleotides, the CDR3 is TGTGCCAGCAGCTTAGCGGGACAGGTCTGGGAGCTGTTTTTT.

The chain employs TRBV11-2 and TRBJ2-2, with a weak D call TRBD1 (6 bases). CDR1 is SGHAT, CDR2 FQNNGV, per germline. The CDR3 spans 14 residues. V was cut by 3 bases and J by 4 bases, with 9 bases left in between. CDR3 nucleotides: TGTGCCAGCAGCTTCGACAGGACCACCGGGGAGCTGTTTTTT. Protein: CASSFDRTTGELFF.

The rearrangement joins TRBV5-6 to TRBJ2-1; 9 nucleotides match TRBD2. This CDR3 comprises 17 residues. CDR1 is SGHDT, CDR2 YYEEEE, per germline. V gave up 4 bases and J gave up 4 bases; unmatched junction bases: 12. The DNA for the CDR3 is TGTGCCAGCAGCAAAAGGGTCCTGACTAGCGGATACAATGAGCAGTTCTTC. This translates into CASSKRVLTSGYNEQFF.

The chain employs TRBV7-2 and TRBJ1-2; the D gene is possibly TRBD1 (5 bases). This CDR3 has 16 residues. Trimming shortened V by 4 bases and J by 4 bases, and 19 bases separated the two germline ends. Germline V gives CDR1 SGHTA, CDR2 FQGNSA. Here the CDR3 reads CASSSRTAGGSYGYTF. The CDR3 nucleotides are TGTGCCAGCAGCTCGAGAACGGCGGGGGGGAGCTATGGCTACACCTTC.

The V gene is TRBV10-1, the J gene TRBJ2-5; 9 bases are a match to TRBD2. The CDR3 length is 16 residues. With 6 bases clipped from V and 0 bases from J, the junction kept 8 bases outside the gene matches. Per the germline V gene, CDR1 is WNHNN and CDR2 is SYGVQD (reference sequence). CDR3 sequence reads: CASSAKLAGDQETQYF. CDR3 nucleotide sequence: TGCGCCAGCAGCGCAAAATTAGCGGGGGACCAAGAGACCCAGTACTTC.

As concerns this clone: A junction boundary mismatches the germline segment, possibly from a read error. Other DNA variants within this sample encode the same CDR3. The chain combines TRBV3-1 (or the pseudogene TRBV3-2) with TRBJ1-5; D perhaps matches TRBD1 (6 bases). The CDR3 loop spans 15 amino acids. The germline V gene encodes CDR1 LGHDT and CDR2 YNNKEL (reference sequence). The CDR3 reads CASSQEGAGAQPQHF. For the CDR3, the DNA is TGTGCTAGCAGCCAAGAGGGCGCGGGGGCTCAGCCCCAGCATTTT.

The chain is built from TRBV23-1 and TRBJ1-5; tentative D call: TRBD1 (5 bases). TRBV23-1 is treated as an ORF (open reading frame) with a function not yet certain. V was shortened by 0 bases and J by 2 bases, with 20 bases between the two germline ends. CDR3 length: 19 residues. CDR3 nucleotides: TGCGCCAGCAGTCAATCTGTAGAGCGGGACTGGGACGGCAATCAGCCCCAGCATTTT. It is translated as CASSQSVERDWDGNQPQHF.

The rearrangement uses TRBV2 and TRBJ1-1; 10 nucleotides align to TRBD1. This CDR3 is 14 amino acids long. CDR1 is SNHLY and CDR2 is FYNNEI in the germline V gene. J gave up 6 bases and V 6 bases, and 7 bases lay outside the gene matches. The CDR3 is CASRGTGVISEAFF. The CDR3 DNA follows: TGTGCCAGCAGAGGGACAGGGGTGATTTCTGAAGCTTTCTTT.

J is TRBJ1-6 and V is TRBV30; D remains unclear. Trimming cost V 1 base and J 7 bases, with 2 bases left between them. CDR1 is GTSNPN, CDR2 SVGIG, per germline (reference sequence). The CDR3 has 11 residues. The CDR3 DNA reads TGTGCCTGGAGTGCGAATTCACCCCTCCACTTT. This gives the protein CAWSANSPLHF.

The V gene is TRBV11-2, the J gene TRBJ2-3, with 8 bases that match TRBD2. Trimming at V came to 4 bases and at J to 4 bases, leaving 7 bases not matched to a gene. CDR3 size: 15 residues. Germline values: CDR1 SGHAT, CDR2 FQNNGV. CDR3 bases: TGTGCCAGCAGCTCGTACGGGGGGGTGTCAGATACGCAGTATTTT. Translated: CASSSYGGVSDTQYF.

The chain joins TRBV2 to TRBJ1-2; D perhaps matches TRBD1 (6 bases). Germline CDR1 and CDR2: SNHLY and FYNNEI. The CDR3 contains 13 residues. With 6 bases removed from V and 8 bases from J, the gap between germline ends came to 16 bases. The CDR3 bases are TGTGCCAGCAGCACAGGGTGGTCGGAGGGCTACACCTTC. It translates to CASSTGWSEGYTF.

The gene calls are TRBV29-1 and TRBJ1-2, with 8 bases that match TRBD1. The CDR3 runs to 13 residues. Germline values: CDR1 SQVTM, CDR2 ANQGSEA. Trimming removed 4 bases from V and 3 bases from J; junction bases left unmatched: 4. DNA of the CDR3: TGCAGCGTTGGGTCAGGGGGCTACTATGGCTACACCTTC. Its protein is CSVGSGGYYGYTF.

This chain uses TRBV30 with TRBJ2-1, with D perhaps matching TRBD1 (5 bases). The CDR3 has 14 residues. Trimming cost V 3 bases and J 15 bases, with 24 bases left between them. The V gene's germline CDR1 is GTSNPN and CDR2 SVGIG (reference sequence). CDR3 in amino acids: CAWRGMWSIGQPFF. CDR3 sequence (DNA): TGTGCCTGGAGGGGTATGTGGTCTATAGGACAACCGTTCTTC. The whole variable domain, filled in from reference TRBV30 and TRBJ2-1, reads SQTIHQWPATLVQPVGSPLSLECTVEGTSNPNLYWYRQAAGRGLQLLFYSVGIGQISSEVPQNLSASRPQDRQFILSSKKLLLSDSGFYLCAWRGMWSIGQPFFGPGTRLTVL.

The CDR3 DNA follows: TGTGCCAGCAGCACTAGACAGGGGAGGGGACCCTACGAGCAGTACTTC. Translated, it gives CASSTRQGRGPYEQYF. The rearrangement joins TRBV13 to TRBJ2-7; D is perhaps TRBD1 (8 bases). The germline V gene has CDR1 PRHDT and CDR2 FYEKMQ (reference sequence). V dropped 5 bases and J dropped 2 bases, with 19 bases sitting between them. The CDR3 totals 16 residues.

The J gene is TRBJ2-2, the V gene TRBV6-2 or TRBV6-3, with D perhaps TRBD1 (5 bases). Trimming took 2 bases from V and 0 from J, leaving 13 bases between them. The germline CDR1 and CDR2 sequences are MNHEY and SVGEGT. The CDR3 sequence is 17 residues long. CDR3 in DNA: TGTGCCAGCAGTTACCTCGTGGACACCGCGAACACCGGGGAGCTGTTTTTT. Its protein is CASSYLVDTANTGELFF.